This T cell receptor (beta chain) was captured by sequencing in a study of blood T cell repertoires in COVID-19. Sequencing was performed with immunoSEQ multiplex PCR; in TCRdb, only in-frame clones are kept and a portion is missing. Among about 150,000 clones listed, approximately 80% were seen once. J lost 7 bases, V lost 3 bases, and 5 bases had no gene match. The CDR3 sequence is 14 residues long. Per germline, CDR1 MDHEN and CDR2 SYDVKM. The sequencing input was peripheral blood. The TCR sequence derives from a man between 60 and 70 years old with active or convalescent COVID-19. The genes are TRBV28 and TRBJ1-4, with TRBD1 matching over 7 bases. CDR3 loop: CASSLRQGAEKLFF. The CDR3 region has the DNA TGTGCCAGCAGTTTGAGACAGGGAGCTGAAAAACTGTTTTTT.